Each of the 30 T cell receptor beta chains below was sequenced from the same sample in a study of CD8 T cells in ankylosing spondylitis. These receptors are not linked to any known antigen. Overall study findings and caveats: Seemingly distinctive of ankylosing spondylitis blood was a TCR beta motif formed by eight highly homologous variants.

Each CDR3 protein gets one entry after TCRdb re-called the 5' RACE reads with MiXCR. The profile shows more than 400,000 distinct CDR3 sequences, under 5.5% of them singletons. Input material: blood, either unsorted or a sorted T cell fraction (not recorded which). The receptor set was obtained from a male donor with ankylosing spondylitis.

This clonotype showed up many times. V gene TRBV4-2 combines with J gene TRBJ2-7; 8 nucleotides align to TRBD1. The germline V gene encodes CDR1 LGHNA and CDR2 YNFKEQ. CDR3 length: 15 amino acids. V was pared by 3 bases and J by 2 bases, with 6 bases of the junction left unmatched. The CDR3 bases are TGTGCCAGCAGCCATACCGGGACAGGAGCCTACGAGCAGTACTTC. Translated, it gives CASSHTGTGAYEQYF.

The V gene is TRBV2, the J gene TRBJ2-7; D perhaps matches TRBD2 (6 bases). CDR3 length equals 13 residues. Germline V CDR1 and CDR2: SNHLY, FYNNEI. V shed 6 bases and J shed 1 base, with 10 bases lying between them. The CDR3 DNA reads TGTGCCAGCAGACTCCGGGGGTCCTACGAGCAGTACTTC. It is translated as CASRLRGSYEQYF. The whole variable domain, remainder taken from reference TRBV2 and TRBJ2-7, is EPEVTQTPSHQVTQMGQEVILRCVPISNHLYFYWYRQILGQKVEFLVSFYNNEISEKSEIFDDQFSVERPDGSNFTLKIRSTKLEDSAMYFCASRLRGSYEQYFGPGTRLTVT.

This clonotype was detected ten times or more. This rearrangement joins TRBV9 to TRBJ2-2; TRBD2 matches 16 bases. CDR3 size: 17 residues. V was pared by 6 bases and J by 0 bases, with 2 bases of the junction left unmatched. Germline CDR1 reads SGDLS; CDR2 reads YYNGEE. The CDR3 DNA follows: TGTGCCAGCAAGGGACTAGCGGGAGGGGCGAACACCGGGGAGCTGTTTTTT. As protein: CASKGLAGGANTGELFF.

A note on this clonotype: Mismatch with germline at one junction end may stem from a read error. The chain has TRBV20-1 and TRBJ2-5; 8 nucleotides match TRBD2. The CDR3 runs to 16 residues. CDR1 is DFQATT, CDR2 SNEGSKA, per germline (reference sequence). The CDR3 DNA is TGCAGTGCTAGAGATCTCGGAAGCGGGAGTCTAGAGACCCGGTACTTC. Its translation is CSARDLGSGSLETRYF.

This clonotype was detected ten times or more. The chain couples TRBV5-1 to TRBJ2-5, with D perhaps TRBD1 (5 bases). Germline V lookup: CDR1 SGHRS, CDR2 YFSETQ. With 4 bases removed from V and 4 bases from J, the gap between germline ends came to 14 bases. The CDR3 spans 14 residues. The CDR3, as DNA: TGCGCCAGCAGCCCCCTTTCCCAGGGAGAGACCCAGTACTTC. Its translation is CASSPLSQGETQYF.

The rearrangement joins TRBV15 to TRBJ2-3; 7 positions match TRBD1. The length of the CDR3 is 18 residues. Trimming at V came to 4 bases and at J to 0 bases, leaving 13 bases not matched to a gene. The germline V gene has CDR1 LNHNV and CDR2 YYDKDF (reference sequence). The CDR3 DNA is TGTGCCACCAGCATGTACTACCGGGACAGCCCTAGCACAGATACGCAGTATTTT. It specifies CATSMYYRDSPSTDTQYF.

The V gene is TRBV5-6, the J gene TRBJ1-4; no firm D call. Trimming removed 4 bases at V and 8 bases at J, with 15 bases between. Germline assignment: CDR1 SGHDT and CDR2 YYEEEE. The length of the CDR3 is 14 residues. CDR3 sequence reads: CASSHRSLCEKLFF. The CDR3 DNA reads as TGTGCCAGCAGCCACCGGAGCCTCTGCGAAAAACTGTTTTTT.

The chain employs TRBV19 and TRBJ2-2; weak D call: TRBD2 (7 bases). Trimming shortened V by 6 bases and J by 4 bases, and 18 bases separated the two germline ends. Per germline, CDR1 LNHDA and CDR2 SQIVND (reference sequence). This CDR3 comprises 16 residues. CDR3 bases: TGTGCCAGTAGCCTCTTACGGGGGGCCGTCACCGGGGAGCTGTTTTTT. Translated: CASSLLRGAVTGELFF.

This clonotype was found many times. The V and J genes are TRBV11-1 and TRBJ1-2; TRBD1 agrees at 7 bases. Unmatched junction bases numbered 8, after V lost 5 bases and J lost 8 bases. In germline, CDR1 is SGHAT, CDR2 FQDESV (reference sequence). The CDR3 extends over 13 amino acids. This chain's CDR3 is CASSAGQFYGYTF. The DNA of the CDR3 is TGTGCCAGCAGCGCGGGACAGTTCTACGGCTACACCTTC.

This clonotype showed up many times. V usage is TRBV19 and J usage is TRBJ2-7; a possible D gene is TRBD1 (6 bases). The V gene lost 3 bases and the J gene lost 2 bases, with 8 bases spanning the gap. The germline V gene has CDR1 LNHDA and CDR2 SQIVND (reference sequence). The CDR3 totals 13 residues. CDR3: CASSIQGPYEQYF. As DNA, the CDR3 is TGTGCCAGTAGTATCCAGGGGCCCTACGAGCAGTACTTC.

This clonotype was detected ten times or more. This chain connects TRBV5-1 to TRBJ2-7; D is undetermined. V was trimmed by 0 bases and J by 3 bases, leaving 13 bases between them. Germline V lookup: CDR1 SGHRS, CDR2 YFSETQ. The CDR3 is made up of 15 amino acids. DNA of the CDR3: TGCGCCAGCAGCTTGGGTCCCGGTTACCTCTACGAGCAGTACTTC. Translation: CASSLGPGYLYEQYF. Supplemented by reference TRBV5-1 and TRBJ2-7, the full variable domain reads KAGVTQTPRYLIKTRGQQVTLSCSPISGHRSVSWYQQTPGQGLQFLFEYFSETQRNKGNFPGRFSGRQFSNSRSEMNVSTLELGDSALYLCASSLGPGYLYEQYFGPGTRLTVT.

The chain is built from TRBV5-5 and TRBJ1-4; 10 nucleotides align to TRBD1. The CDR3 runs to 12 residues. V trimming: 3 bases; J trimming: 10 bases; junction bases outside the gene matches: 0. Germline assignment: CDR1 SGHKS and CDR2 YYEKEE (reference sequence). CDR3 residues: CASSWDRGKLFF. The CDR3 nucleotides are TGTGCCAGCAGCTGGGACAGGGGAAAACTGTTTTTT.

This clonotype has ten or more counts. V usage is TRBV10-3 and J usage is TRBJ1-6, with D tentatively TRBD1 (6 bases). Trimming shortened V by 3 bases and J by 0 bases, and 24 bases separated the two germline ends. Germline lookup yields CDR1 ENHRY and CDR2 SYGVKD. The CDR3 extends over 21 amino acids. The CDR3 loop reads CAISDLHIQGRTSSYNSPLHF. CDR3 coding DNA: TGTGCCATCAGTGACCTACACATACAGGGTCGGACGAGCTCCTATAATTCACCCCTCCACTTT.

This clonotype came up many times. The V gene is TRBV12-3 or TRBV12-4, the J gene TRBJ1-6; D remains ambiguous. The CDR3 is made up of 14 amino acids. Trimming cost V 3 bases and J 6 bases, with 9 bases left between them. The CDR3 coding sequence is TGTGCCAGCAGTTTTTGGGAATCTAATTCACCCCTCCACTTT. Protein sequence: CASSFWESNSPLHF.

At least ten counts were recorded for this clonotype. V usage is TRBV4-3 and J usage is TRBJ2-3, with 9 positions matching TRBD2. The V segment lost 3 bases and the J segment 2 bases; nucleotides outside the gene matches: 15. The CDR3 sequence is 19 residues long. In germline, CDR1 is LGHNA, CDR2 YSLEER. The CDR3 reads CASSHYVAGGDISTDTQYF. The CDR3 DNA reads as TGCGCCAGCAGCCACTACGTGGCGGGAGGGGACATATCCACAGATACGCAGTATTTT.

The table lists this clonotype with many counts. The rearrangement links TRBV7-9 to TRBJ2-5; D is undetermined. The V end was cut by 1 base, the J end by 5 bases, with 14 bases between. Germline V lookup: CDR1 SEHNR, CDR2 FQNEAQ (reference sequence). CDR3 size: 15 residues. The CDR3 protein is CASSLEGRSGETQYF. The CDR3 bases are TGTGCCAGCAGCTTAGAAGGCAGGTCCGGGGAGACCCAGTACTTC. The full variable domain, completed using reference TRBV7-9 and TRBJ2-5, is DTGVSQNPRHKITKRGQNVTFRCDPISEHNRLYWYRQTLGQGPEFLTYFQNEAQLEKSRLLSDRFSAERPKGSFSTLEIQRTEQGDSAMYLCASSLEGRSGETQYFGPGTRLLVL.

The V gene is TRBV20-1, the J gene TRBJ2-5; 13 bases are a match to TRBD2. Germline-derived CDR1 and CDR2 are DFQATT and SNEGSKA (reference sequence). Trimming cost V 6 bases and J 5 bases; bases outside gene matches: 6. The CDR3 sequence is 14 residues long. The CDR3 DNA sequence: TGCAGTGCCAAACTAGCGGGGGGGCGGGAGACCCAGTACTTC. Protein product: CSAKLAGGRETQYF.

This clonotype was counted many times. A much larger clonotype is one base distant, so this may be a read error. The chain has TRBV6-2 or TRBV6-3 and TRBJ2-7, with D perhaps TRBD2 (6 bases). CDR3 length: 11 amino acids. Trimming stripped 2 bases from V and 7 bases from J, with 6 bases between. Germline assignment: CDR1 MNHEY and CDR2 SVGEGT. CDR3 sequence: CASSYRGEQYF. The CDR3 DNA sequence: TGTGCCAGCAGTTACCGGGGGGAGCAGTACTTC.

This clonotype was picked up many times. The chain joins TRBV29-1 to TRBJ1-2; D call uncertain. Per germline, CDR1 SQVTM and CDR2 ANQGSEA. V lost 5 bases to trimming and J lost 8 bases, with 12 bases between them. CDR3 length: 11 amino acids. CDR3 in DNA: TGCAGCGTTCCCTCGAATGGAGGCTACACCTTC. It specifies CSVPSNGGYTF.

This clonotype has at least ten counts. The chain carries TRBV10-3 and TRBJ1-5; 11 bases align to TRBD1. The trim removed 4 bases at V and 0 bases at J, leaving 2 bases unmatched. The CDR3 spans 16 residues. In germline, CDR1 is ENHRY, CDR2 SYGVKD. CDR3 residues: CAISGTGGYSNQPQHF. CDR3 sequence (DNA): TGTGCCATCAGTGGGACAGGGGGCTATAGCAATCAGCCCCAGCATTTT.

The chain joins TRBV7-6 to TRBJ1-1; D is undetermined. CDR1 SGHVS and CDR2 FNYEAQ come from the germline V gene. V lost 1 base to trimming and J lost 4 bases, with 7 bases between them. This CDR3 contains 13 residues. In nucleotides, the CDR3 is TGTGCCAGCAGCTTAGGGGCTCCCACTGAAGCTTTCTTT. Translated, it gives CASSLGAPTEAFF.

Remarks on this clonotype: It may be a read error: a sequence one base away is much more abundant. CDR3 coding DNA: TGCGGTGCCATCCGGGGACAGGGGAAAGAGACCCAGTACTTC. This gives the protein CGAIRGQGKETQYF. The chain recombines TRBV20-1 with TRBJ2-5; 10 bases map to TRBD1. The CDR3 is 14 residues long. CDR1 is DFQATT and CDR2 is SNEGSKA in the germline V gene (reference sequence).

This clonotype came up many times. The rearrangement uses TRBV7-6 and TRBJ1-5; 7 bases agree with TRBD1. CDR1 SGHVS and CDR2 FNYEAQ come from the germline V gene. Unmatched junction bases numbered 9, after V lost 3 bases and J lost 7 bases. This CDR3 comprises 15 residues. CDR3 loop: CASSLRQGSSQPQHF. The DNA for the CDR3 is TGTGCCAGCAGCTTGAGACAGGGCTCATCGCAGCCCCAGCATTTT.

This clonotype came up many times. The rearrangement joins TRBV28 to TRBJ2-1, with D hard to call. V was trimmed by 2 bases and J by 0 bases, leaving 8 bases between them. This CDR3 spans 15 amino acids. The germline V gene encodes CDR1 MDHEN and CDR2 SYDVKM. The CDR3 coding sequence is TGTGCCAGCAGTTTACCCATAAGCTCCTACAATGAGCAGTTCTTC. It specifies CASSLPISSYNEQFF.

The rearrangement joins TRBV20-1 to TRBJ1-2; a weak D match, TRBD1 (6 bases). This CDR3 contains 15 residues. Trimming left V 4 bases short and J 2 bases short, with 17 bases between. Germline V gene lookup returns CDR1 DFQATT and CDR2 SNEGSKA (reference sequence). The CDR3 reads CSATDPRRGNYGYTF. The CDR3 DNA reads TGCAGTGCTACAGACCCCCGCAGGGGAAACTATGGCTACACCTTC.

In its sample, this clonotype was seen many times. V is TRBV7-9 and J is TRBJ1-3, with D unresolved. Germline assignment: CDR1 SEHNR and CDR2 FQNEAQ (reference sequence). V lost 2 bases and J lost 2, with 10 bases in between. This CDR3 comprises 15 residues. The CDR3 bases are TGTGCCAGCAGCTTATGGAGTACCCCTGGAAACACCATATATTTT. Protein sequence: CASSLWSTPGNTIYF.

This clonotype was counted many times. The V and J genes are TRBV5-1 and TRBJ2-2, with a tentative D call TRBD2 (5 bases). Germline V lookup: CDR1 SGHRS, CDR2 YFSETQ. The CDR3 length is 14 residues. V lost 0 bases to trimming and J lost 6 bases, with 9 bases between them. The CDR3 region has the DNA TGCGCCAGCAGCTTGGCGGTGAGGGCCGGGGAGCTGTTTTTT. It specifies CASSLAVRAGELFF.

Many counts were recorded for this clonotype. V and J are TRBV20-1 and TRBJ2-7; a weak D match, TRBD2 (7 bases). Germline CDR1 reads DFQATT; CDR2 reads SNEGSKA (reference sequence). Trimming took off 4 bases at V and 4 bases at J, with 11 bases between the two ends. CDR3 length: 12 amino acids. In DNA form, the CDR3 reads TGCAGTGCTACGAAGGGGGGGTACGAGCAGTACTTC. It encodes CSATKGGYEQYF.

This clonotype was recorded at least ten times. The rearrangement joins TRBV5-4 to TRBJ1-1; 9 nucleotides line up with TRBD1. V gave up 4 bases and J gave up 0 bases; unmatched junction bases: 4. The germline V gene has CDR1 SGHNT and CDR2 YYREEE (reference sequence). The CDR3 covers 15 residues. The CDR3 loop reads CASSTGGGMNTEAFF. CDR3 nucleotides: TGTGCCAGCAGCACAGGGGGCGGGATGAACACTGAAGCTTTCTTT.

This clonotype was recorded many times. This chain uses TRBV4-3 with TRBJ2-1, with 12 bases that match TRBD1. The trim removed 3 bases at V and 7 bases at J, leaving 10 bases unmatched. Germline CDR1 LGHNA, CDR2 YSLEER. The CDR3 is 17 amino acids. Written as DNA, the CDR3 is TGCGCCAGCAGCCAGAGGACCGGGACAGGGGGCGCGAATGAGCAGTTCTTC. Its protein product is CASSQRTGTGGANEQFF.